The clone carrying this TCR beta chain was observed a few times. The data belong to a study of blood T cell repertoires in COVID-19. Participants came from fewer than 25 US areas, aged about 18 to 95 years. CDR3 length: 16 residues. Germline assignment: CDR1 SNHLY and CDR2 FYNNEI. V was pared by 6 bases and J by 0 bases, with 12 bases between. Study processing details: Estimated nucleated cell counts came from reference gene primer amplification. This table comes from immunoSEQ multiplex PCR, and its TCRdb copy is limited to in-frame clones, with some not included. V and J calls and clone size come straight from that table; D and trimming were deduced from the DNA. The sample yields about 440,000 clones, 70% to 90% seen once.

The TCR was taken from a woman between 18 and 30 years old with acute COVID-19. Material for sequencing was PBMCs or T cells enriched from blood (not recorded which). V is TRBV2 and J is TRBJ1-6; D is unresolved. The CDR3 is CASSRTGSSYNSPLHF. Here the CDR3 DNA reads TGTGCCAGCAGCCGGACGGGAAGCTCCTATAATTCACCCCTCCACTTT.